A selection of T cell receptor beta chains follows, all from one sample in a study of spatial heterogeneity in lung cancer. MiXCR was run by TCRdb on the 5' RACE reads, yielding one entry per CDR3 protein. The sample includes 3,400 or so distinct CDR3 sequences, 15% of them seen just once. The specimen was lung tumor tissue, collected at surgery. These receptors originate from a female donor with early-stage non-small cell lung cancer. CDR3s include the opening cysteine and the closing phenylalanine or tryptophan.

V	J	CDR3
TRBV29-1	TRBJ2-7	CSVGRGAGEQYF
TRBV3-1	TRBJ1-6	CASGGQGRSPLHF
TRBV7-8	TRBJ2-1	CASSLELAGFEQFF
TRBV12-2	TRBJ1-2	CASRLTGRDTF
TRBV27	TRBJ1-3	CASSLRGFAGNTIYF
TRBV20-1	TRBJ1-1	CSARDHPRDGTEAFF
TRBV20-1	TRBJ2-2	CSARDLRDRVPGELFF
TRBV19	TRBJ2-1	CASSPTSYNEQFF
TRBV20-1	TRBJ1-6	CSARDPAGGMSNSPLHF
TRBV9	TRBJ1-4	CASSAGDFGEKLFF
TRBV6-1	TRBJ1-5	CASSERLTGGRQPQHF
TRBV19	TRBJ1-4	CASSTPGQALNEKLFF
TRBV20-1	TRBJ1-5	CSATGDSNQPQHF
TRBV4-3	TRBJ1-2	CASSQDRRNRVNTGGYTF
TRBV4-1	TRBJ1-1	CASSQRILTGVNTEAFF
TRBV7-2	TRBJ1-2	CASSLGHTNYGYTF
TRBV11-2	TRBJ1-1	CASSLGGGGLNTEAFF
TRBV7-3	TRBJ2-1	CASSLRLAIYSYNEQFF
TRBV6-1	TRBJ1-4	CASNPDRREKLFF
TRBV6-6	TRBJ2-1	CASSYGLAQNNEQFF
TRBV27	TRBJ2-1	CASCRGQYNYNEQFF
TRBV18	TRBJ1-5	CASSPQYSNQPQHF
TRBV12-3/TRBV12-4	TRBJ1-5	CASSGGEGGNQPQHF
TRBV6-5	TRBJ1-1	CASSLDRNTEAFF
TRBV5-4	TRBJ2-1	CASSPDLHPYNEQFF
TRBV20-1	TRBJ1-4	CSARETEEKLFF
TRBV6-6	TRBJ1-4	CASSYTDRKLFF